This TCR beta chain was identified in a study of T cell responses to AZD1222 COVID-19 vaccine. The CDR3 spans 15 residues. Germline assignment: CDR1 SNHLY and CDR2 FYNNEI. Between the trimmed V and J ends, which lost 2 bases and 3 bases, there was a span of 11 bases. TCRdb's table, derived via immunoSEQ multiplex PCR, lists solely in-frame clones and lacks some. The repertoire has hundreds of thousands of clones, more than 85% of them found once; the top ten carry roughly 0.99%. The chain is built from TRBV2 and TRBJ1-5, with D unresolved. This clonotype was sampled from an adult in good health. Sequencing used peripheral blood, obtained on day 0 of MenACWY control vaccination. This CDR3 reads CASSELGTNNQPQHF. CDR3 nucleotide sequence: TGTGCCAGCAGTGAACTGGGCACTAACAATCAGCCCCAGCATTTT.